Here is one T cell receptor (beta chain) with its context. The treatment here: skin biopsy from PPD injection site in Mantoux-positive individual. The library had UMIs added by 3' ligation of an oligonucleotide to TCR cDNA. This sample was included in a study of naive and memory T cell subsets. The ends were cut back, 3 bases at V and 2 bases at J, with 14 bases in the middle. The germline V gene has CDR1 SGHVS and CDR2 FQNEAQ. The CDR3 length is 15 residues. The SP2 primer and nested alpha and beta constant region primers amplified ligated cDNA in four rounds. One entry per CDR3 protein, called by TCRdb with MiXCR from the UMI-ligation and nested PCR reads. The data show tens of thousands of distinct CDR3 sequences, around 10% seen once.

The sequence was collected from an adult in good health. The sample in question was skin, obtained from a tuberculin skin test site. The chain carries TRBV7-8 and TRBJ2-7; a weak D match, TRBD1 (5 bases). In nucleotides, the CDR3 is TGTGCCAGCAGCTTCTTGGGGCAGGGTACCTACGAGCAGTACTTC. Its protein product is CASSFLGQGTYEQYF.